The 20 T cell receptor beta chains below all came from one sample that was sequenced in a study of regulatory T cells in long-lasting Graves disease. As for time point: newly diagnosed GD, antithyroid drugs for less than 3 months. Generation of the TCR library employed RNA extracted from PBMCs. Building of the TCR beta libraries involved iRepertoire HTBI primers and Arm-PCR of CDR3 regions. TCRdb re-called the multiplex PCR reads with MiXCR, one entry per CDR3 protein. The table records around 480,000 distinct CDR3 sequences, 16% of them present only once. This same sample was also part of a study on T cells in Graves' hyperthyroidism and ophthalmopathy.

The specimen comprised peripheral blood mononuclear cells (PBMCs), sampled at new diagnosis, from a patient treated with antithyroid drugs. The receptors shown here come from a man aged 35-49 years with Graves disease.

This clonotype was seen many times. V gene TRBV3-1 combines with J gene TRBJ1-1; tentatively, D is TRBD1 (5 bases). Germline-derived CDR1 and CDR2 are LGHDT and YNNKEL (reference sequence). The V end lost 4 bases, the J end lost 0 bases, and 15 bases lay between the germline ends. The length of the CDR3 is 16 residues. CDR3 DNA: TGTGCCAGCAGCCTAAGCTTTGGGACGGTGAACACTGAAGCTTTCTTT. Protein sequence: CASSLSFGTVNTEAFF.

This clonotype was detected many times. The chain uses TRBV5-4 and TRBJ2-1; possibly TRBD1 for D (7 bases). There are 15 residues in the CDR3. V was clipped by 0 bases and J by 8 bases, with 15 bases between them. Germline values: CDR1 SGHNT, CDR2 YYREEE (reference sequence). CDR3: CASSLGGPRGDEQFF. CDR3 coding DNA: TGTGCCAGCAGCTTGGGGGGGCCCAGGGGGGATGAGCAGTTCTTC.

This clonotype has ten or more counts. The chain has TRBV7-9 and TRBJ1-2; 7 bases are shared with TRBD1. This CDR3 has 14 amino acids. V lost 1 base, J lost 8 bases, and 7 bases stayed unmatched. The germline V gene encodes CDR1 SEHNR and CDR2 FQNEAQ (reference sequence). The CDR3 nucleotides are TGTGCCAGCAGCTTAGATCGCCAGGGGGACGGCTACACCTTC. Protein sequence: CASSLDRQGDGYTF.

Many counts were recorded for this clonotype. This chain's CDR3 is CAWAFDYNEQFF. The CDR3 nucleotides are TGTGCCTGGGCCTTCGACTACAATGAGCAGTTCTTC. The gene calls are TRBV2 and TRBJ2-1, with D unresolved. V was clipped by 11 bases and J by 3 bases, with 11 bases between them. Per germline, CDR1 SNHLY and CDR2 FYNNEI. This CDR3 region has 12 residues. Full variable domain (missing parts from reference TRBV2 and TRBJ2-1): EPEVTQTPSHQVTQMGQEVILRCVPISNHLYFYWYRQILGQKVEFLVSFYNNEISEKSEIFDDQFSVERPDGSNFTLKIRSTKLEDSAMYFCAWAFDYNEQFFGPGTRLTVL.

This clonotype came up many times. The gene calls are TRBV29-1 and TRBJ1-1, with no clear D. Germline CDR1 SQVTM, CDR2 ANQGSEA. The CDR3 is 10 residues long. The germline V and J ends were trimmed by 3 bases and 7 bases, with 6 bases remaining between them. The DNA for the CDR3 is TGCAGCGTTGATCTAGGTGAAGCTTTCTTT. Protein sequence: CSVDLGEAFF.

This clonotype appeared a few times. The chain uses TRBV9 and TRBJ2-3; no clear D. Germline V gene lookup returns CDR1 SGDLS and CDR2 YYNGEE. The CDR3 has 16 amino acids. Trimming removed 4 bases at V and 4 bases at J, with 19 bases between. The CDR3 DNA reads TGTGCCAGCAGCCCCGTATCCCAAAACCGTCCAGATACGCAGTATTTT. Its translation is CASSPVSQNRPDTQYF. Full variable domain (outside the CDR3, taken from reference TRBV9 and TRBJ2-3): DSGVTQTPKHLITATGQRVTLRCSPRSGDLSVYWYQQSLDQGLQFLIQYYNGEERAKGNILERFSAQQFPDLHSELNLSSLELGDSALYFCASSPVSQNRPDTQYFGPGTRLTVL.

In its sample, this clonotype was seen a few times. The genes are TRBV4-1 and TRBJ1-5; D unclear. Germline CDR1 and CDR2: MGHRA and YSYEKL. The V end was cut by 1 base, the J end by 3 bases, with 7 bases between. The CDR3 contains 14 residues. CDR3 nucleotide sequence: TGCGCCAGCAGCCAAGCCGGTTACAATCAGCCCCAGCATTTT. Protein: CASSQAGYNQPQHF.

A word on this clonotype: A single base separates this from a much larger clone, so it may be a read error. V is TRBV2 and J is TRBJ2-3; weak D call: TRBD2 (5 bases). The DNA end is more similar to TRBJ2-5, so the J call may be wrong. The length of the CDR3 is 13 residues. CDR1 is SNHLY and CDR2 is FYNNEI in the germline V gene. CDR3: CASNSRVGGTQYF. For the CDR3, the DNA is TGTGCCAGCAACTCGAGGGTCGGCGGGACCCAGTACTTC.

This chain links TRBV6-1 with TRBJ2-5; no definite D call. Germline values: CDR1 MNHNS, CDR2 SASEGT. The CDR3 spans 15 residues. Trimming removed 2 bases from V and 2 bases from J, with 12 bases in between. CDR3 DNA: TGTGCCAGCAGTGAAAGATGGGTTAGACAAGAGACCCAGTACTTC. Its protein product is CASSERWVRQETQYF.

This clonotype was counted at least ten times. The rearrangement uses TRBV18 and TRBJ2-7, with D uncertain. Germline V gives CDR1 KGHSH, CDR2 LQKENI. V gave up 5 bases and J gave up 0 bases, with 11 bases separating them. The CDR3 runs to 14 residues. Here the CDR3 reads CASSTDRSSYEQYF. In DNA, the CDR3 is TGTGCCAGCTCAACGGACCGCAGCTCCTACGAGCAGTACTTC.

The CDR3 here is CSASKQGAYNEQFF. In nucleotides, the CDR3 is TGCAGTGCTAGTAAACAGGGGGCCTACAATGAGCAGTTCTTC. The rearrangement uses TRBV20-1 and TRBJ2-1, with 8 positions matching TRBD1. The ends lost 3 bases at V and 2 bases at J; junction bases unmatched: 3. Germline values: CDR1 DFQATT, CDR2 SNEGSKA (reference sequence). The CDR3 runs 14 residues.

The sample holds a few counts of this clonotype. The chain links TRBV18 to TRBJ2-7; D remains ambiguous. Germline V gene lookup returns CDR1 KGHSH and CDR2 LQKENI. The CDR3 contains 14 residues. V gave up 1 base and J gave up 0 bases, with 7 bases separating them. The CDR3 loop is CASSPQQYSYEQYF. The DNA of the CDR3 is TGTGCCAGCTCACCACAACAGTACTCCTACGAGCAGTACTTC.

Ten or more counts support this clonotype. The chain couples TRBV7-2 to TRBJ2-2, with TRBD1 matching 8 bases. The CDR3 loop spans 15 amino acids. Germline CDR1 reads SGHTA; CDR2 reads FQGNSA. J was trimmed by 3 bases and V by 1 base; bases with no gene match: 1. CDR3 bases: TGTGCCAGCAGCTTAGTCAGGGGGCACACCGGGGAGCTGTTTTTT. Residues: CASSLVRGHTGELFF.

In the case of this clonotype: This may come from a read error, since a much larger clone is one base off. V is TRBV20-1 and J is TRBJ2-3, with a weak D call TRBD2 (6 bases). The assigned J gene may be wrong: the sequence end matches TRBJ2-5 better. Germline V gives CDR1 DFQATT, CDR2 SNEGSKA (reference sequence). The CDR3 sequence is 13 residues long. CDR3 nucleotide sequence: TGCAGTGCTTTACTCAGCGGGCAAGAGGCCCAGTACTTC. The encoded protein is CSALLSGQEAQYF.

This clonotype has a handful of counts. The chain couples TRBV12-3 or TRBV12-4 to TRBJ2-1; the D gene is possibly TRBD2 (5 bases). The V and J ends lost 5 bases and 2 bases respectively, with 16 bases between them. This CDR3 region has 16 residues. CDR3 bases: TGTGCCAGCAGTCGCCTGCTGAGAGCGGCCTACAATGAGCAGTTCTTC. Amino acid sequence: CASSRLLRAAYNEQFF.

The table lists this clonotype with many counts. The chain couples TRBV7-2 to TRBJ2-7, with D possibly being TRBD2 (6 bases). The V gene lost 2 bases and the J gene lost 1 base, with 9 bases spanning the gap. The V gene's germline CDR1 is SGHTA and CDR2 FQGNSA. The CDR3 extends over 14 amino acids. The CDR3 coding sequence is TGTGCCAGCAGCTTAATGGCGGGATCCTACGAGCAGTACTTC. Translated, it gives CASSLMAGSYEQYF.

This clonotype occurred many times. The rearrangement joins TRBV27 to TRBJ2-3, with TRBD1 identical over 7 bases. This CDR3 contains 15 residues. Germline V CDR1 and CDR2: MNHEY, SMNVEV (reference sequence). V lost 5 bases to trimming and J lost 3 bases; unmatched junction nucleotides: 8. The CDR3 DNA reads TGTGCCAGCAGTAGGCCAGGGGGTGGAACAGATACGCAGTATTTT. Its translation: CASSRPGGGTDTQYF.

On this clonotype itself: At one boundary the junction diverges from the germline segment, which might be a read error. The CDR3 loop reads CASTSGPHTDMQYF. In nucleotides, the CDR3 is TGTGCCAGCACCTCCGGGCCCCACACAGATATGCAGTATTTT. The gene calls are TRBV2 and TRBJ2-3; D remains ambiguous. The CDR3 runs to 14 residues. Germline assignment: CDR1 SNHLY and CDR2 FYNNEI.

This clonotype was observed many times. CDR3 amino acids: CASSLGQVNEKLFF. The DNA of the CDR3 is TGTGCCAGCAGCTTAGGACAGGTTAATGAAAAACTGTTTTTT. V usage is TRBV7-9 and J usage is TRBJ1-4, with D perhaps TRBD1 (6 bases). Germline V gene lookup returns CDR1 SEHNR and CDR2 FQNEAQ (reference sequence). The CDR3 runs to 14 residues. The V end lost 1 base, the J end lost 4 bases, and 7 bases lay between the germline ends. Full variable domain (outside the CDR3, taken from reference TRBV7-9 and TRBJ1-4): DTGVSQNPRHKITKRGQNVTFRCDPISEHNRLYWYRQTLGQGPEFLTYFQNEAQLEKSRLLSDRFSAERPKGSFSTLEIQRTEQGDSAMYLCASSLGQVNEKLFFGSGTQLSVL.

About this clonotype itself: One base away lies a much larger clone, so this may be a sequencing read error. The rearrangement uses TRBV13 and TRBJ2-1; D remains ambiguous. There are 13 residues in the CDR3. Trimming took 1 base from V and 12 from J, leaving 13 bases between them. CDR1 is PRHDT and CDR2 is FYEKMQ in the germline V gene (reference sequence). DNA for the CDR3: TGTGCCAGCAGCTTAGCGGCTCTGTTTGGGCAGTTCTTC. Translating gives CASSLAALFGQFF.